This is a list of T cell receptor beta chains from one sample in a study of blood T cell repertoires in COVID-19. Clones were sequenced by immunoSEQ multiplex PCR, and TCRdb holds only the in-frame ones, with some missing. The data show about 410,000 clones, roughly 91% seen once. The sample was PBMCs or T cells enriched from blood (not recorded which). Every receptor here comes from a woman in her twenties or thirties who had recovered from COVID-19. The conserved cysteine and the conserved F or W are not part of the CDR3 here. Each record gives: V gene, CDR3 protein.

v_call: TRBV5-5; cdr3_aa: ASSRDRGQETQY
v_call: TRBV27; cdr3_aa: ASSLVGGAEEQY
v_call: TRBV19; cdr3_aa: ASSLNDRGRETQY
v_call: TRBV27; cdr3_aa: ASSAGTSYNEQF
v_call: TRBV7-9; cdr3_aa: ASSPLAETKNIQY
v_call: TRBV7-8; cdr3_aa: ASSRRRGSEYSNQPQH
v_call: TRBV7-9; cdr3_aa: ASSLGTGEWNTEAF
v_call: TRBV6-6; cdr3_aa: ASSRAAGGTSEQY
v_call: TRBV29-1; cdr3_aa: SVGTGGPYEQY
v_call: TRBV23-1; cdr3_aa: ASSRLAGGLFYEQY
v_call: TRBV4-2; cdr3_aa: ASSHGNEAF
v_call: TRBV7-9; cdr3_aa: ASSLAQGLNTEAF
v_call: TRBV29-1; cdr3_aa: SVENWAGGLFYNEQF
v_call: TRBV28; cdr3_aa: ASSWWEGRDYGYT
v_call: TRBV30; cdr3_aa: AWAQGRDEKLF
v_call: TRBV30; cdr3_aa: AWRNGPNAYGEKLF
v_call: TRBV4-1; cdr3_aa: ASSQLQGNTGELF
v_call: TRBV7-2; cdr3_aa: ASSLVRPALGETQY
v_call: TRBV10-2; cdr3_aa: ASSDSGTGGSYEQY
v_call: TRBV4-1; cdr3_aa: ASSHSQLLSEAF
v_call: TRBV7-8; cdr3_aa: ASSLPGGLMNTEAF
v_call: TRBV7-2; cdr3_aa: ASSKPGLPYEQY
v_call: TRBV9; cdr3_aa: ASSVASGTATNEKLF
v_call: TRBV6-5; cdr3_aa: ASSYSLQGNQPQH
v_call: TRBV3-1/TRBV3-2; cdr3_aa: ASSQDTIKY
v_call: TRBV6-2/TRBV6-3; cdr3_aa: ASSYSPGGLNEQF
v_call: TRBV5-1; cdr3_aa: ASSRDTTDTQY
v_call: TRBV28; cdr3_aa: ASSFPRDRAEEQY
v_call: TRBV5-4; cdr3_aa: ASSGQGARAF
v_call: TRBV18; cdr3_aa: ASSLSRGSTNEKLF
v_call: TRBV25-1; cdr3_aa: ASSPSTGTQY
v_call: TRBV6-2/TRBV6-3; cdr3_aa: ASSPRVLVGYT
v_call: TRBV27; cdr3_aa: ASSLSKGRGYGYT
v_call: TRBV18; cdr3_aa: ASSPAGANSPLH
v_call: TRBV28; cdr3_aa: ASSLLGGGHEQY
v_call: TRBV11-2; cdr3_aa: ASSLSLLVHEQY
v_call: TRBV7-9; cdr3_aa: ASSTMEQGLQETQY
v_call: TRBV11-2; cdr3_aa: ASSLRTGMNTEAF
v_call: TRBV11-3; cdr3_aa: ASSPGGTEAF
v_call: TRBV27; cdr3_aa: ASSSLLAGGTYEQY
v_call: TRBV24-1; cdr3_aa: ATSDSQGSGELF
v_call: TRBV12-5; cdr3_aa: ASGWRETTEAF
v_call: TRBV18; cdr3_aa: ASSPQVNTEAF
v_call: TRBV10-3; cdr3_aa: AISEEIAGTYNEQF
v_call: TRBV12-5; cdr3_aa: ASGLVPGRGRRYGYT
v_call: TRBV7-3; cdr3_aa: ASSSTNTEAF
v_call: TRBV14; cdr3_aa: ASSRQGAVGTEAF
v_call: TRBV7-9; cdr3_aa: ASSLEAGSTDTQY
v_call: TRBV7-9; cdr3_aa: ASSLGRYGYT
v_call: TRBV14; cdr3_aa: ASSHLAESYNEQF
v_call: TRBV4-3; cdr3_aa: ASSQSFLSTIY
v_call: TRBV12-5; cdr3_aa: ASGTEQGDNGNTIY
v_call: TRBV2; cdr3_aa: ASRRTGGDYEQY
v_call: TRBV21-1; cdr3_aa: ASSKAKQGDGYT